The clone carrying this T cell receptor beta chain was recorded only once. Antigen: not known. Terminally differentiated effector memory CD45RA+ cells were left out of the naive CD8 fraction, which was CD45RO-negative and positively selected for CCR7. The V and J ends lost 1 base and 2 bases respectively, with 9 bases between them. There are 15 residues in the CDR3. Germline-derived CDR1 and CDR2 are SGHVS and FNYEAQ. This sample stems from a study of shared clonotypes between healthy human individuals. At the level of the study: The study enrolled a couple of women and a few men aged 18 to 49.

Repertoires were generated with immunoSEQ multiplex PCR, while TCRdb's copy carries only in-frame clones and drops some. The sample lists approximately 2,200,000 clones; 85% to 95% were seen once. Findings and caveats of the study: Genetic and exposure-history diversity was limited by the small donor number.

The rearrangement uses TRBV7-6 and TRBJ1-3, with D unresolved. The source is a man in his late teens or twenties in good health. Some clones in this sample may be carry-over from other donors' samples. The sequenced material came from naive CD8+ T cells from PBMCs. The CDR3 DNA follows: TGTGCCAGCAGCTTAGTCTACTCCCCTGGAAACACCATATATTTT. Translating it yields CASSLVYSPGNTIYF.